The sequence of this T cell receptor (beta chain) was determined in a study of T cells in localized non-small cell lung cancer. The study, taken as a whole, reports: Adjacent lung held a median about 57 of the top 100 tumor clones. Clonality of T cells reached its maximum in uninvolved adjacent lung, surpassing tumor.

The length of the CDR3 is 13 residues. The V gene lost 6 bases and the J gene lost 2 bases, with 7 bases spanning the gap. Germline assignment: CDR1 LNHDA and CDR2 SQIVND (reference sequence). The repertoire was sequenced with immunoSEQ multiplex PCR; TCRdb's copy has only in-frame clones and lacks some. The sample lists fewer than 30,000 clones, roughly 87% occurring once. As for this clone: Its specificity is unknown.

The clonotype originates from a woman aged 40-69 years with stage I lung adenocarcinoma. The source material was peripheral blood, sampled before any cancer treatment. This chain links TRBV19 with TRBJ2-2, with D perhaps matching TRBD1 (5 bases). CDR3 nucleotides: TGTGCCAGTAGCAGGGCCAACACCGGGGAGCTGTTTTTT. Its translation is CASSRANTGELFF.